Detailed here is one T cell receptor (beta chain). This record belongs to a study of Ad26.COV2.S vaccination and SARS-CoV-2 variants. Between the trimmed V and J ends, which lost 3 bases and 5 bases, there was a span of 10 bases. Germline V gene lookup returns CDR1 LNHDA and CDR2 SQIVND (reference sequence). The CDR3 covers 13 residues. Data came from immunoSEQ multiplex PCR; TCRdb stores just in-frame clones and leaves some out. This table has hundreds of thousands of clones, around 90% appearing once. Treatment given: 15 to 20 received Ad26.COV2.S at low or high dose, single or two shots; roughly five received placebo; per-sample allocation not given. The study sampled participants on day 63 after the first vaccine or placebo injection. An Ad26 vector expressing Wuhan-strain SARS-CoV-2 spike served as the vaccine.

Sequencing was performed on peripheral blood, taken in a trial of Ad26.COV2.S vaccine versus placebo. This sequence was found in a person between 18 and 65 years old who received the Ad26.COV2.S COVID-19 vaccine or a placebo. J is TRBJ2-5 and V is TRBV19; D gene ambiguous. The CDR3 coding sequence is TGTGCCAGTAGTATTTCTGTGAGGGAGACCCAGTACTTC. Translating gives CASSISVRETQYF.